One and the same sample provided the 32 T cell receptor beta chains below, sequenced in a study of CD8+CD57+ T cells in acquired aplastic anemia. Genomic DNA, serving as template, underwent TCR beta VDJ and CDR3 profiling. Each CDR3 protein is one row after TCRdb ran MiXCR on the reads. The table has just over 450,000 distinct CDR3 sequences, under 40% seen once. Before being chosen for sequencing, patients had shown CD8+CD57+ cell expansion by flow cytometry. Sequencing was performed on sorted CD4+, CD8+, or CD8+CD57+ T cells (not recorded which) from PBMCs. The receptor source for this set is a human donor with aplastic anemia.

V is TRBV10-2 and J is TRBJ2-7; 7 bases match TRBD1. The CDR3 length is 12 residues. The J segment lost 5 bases and the V segment lost 5 bases, leaving 3 bases of the junction unmatched. Germline V gives CDR1 WSHSY, CDR2 SAAADI. The CDR3 DNA follows: TGCGCCAGCAGTTCGAGGGGGCACGAGCAGTACTTC. It codes for CASSSRGHEQYF.

In this sample, this clonotype turned up a few times. The rearrangement joins TRBV4-1 to TRBJ2-1; no clear D gene. The CDR3 spans 16 residues. V dropped 0 bases and J dropped 2 bases, with 11 bases sitting between them. Germline CDR1 MGHRA, CDR2 YSYEKL. CDR3 sequence: CASSQDLTFTYNEQFF. The CDR3 DNA reads TGCGCCAGCAGCCAAGATCTGACGTTTACCTACAATGAGCAGTTCTTC.

This clonotype was seen a few times. The CDR3 sequence is CSASLGRSRNNEQFF. The CDR3 region has the DNA TGCAGTGCTAGCCTCGGGAGGTCCAGAAACAATGAGCAGTTCTTC. The rearrangement joins TRBV20-1 to TRBJ2-1, with TRBD2 identical over 7 bases. Germline V gives CDR1 DFQATT, CDR2 SNEGSKA (reference sequence). Trimming took 3 bases from V and 5 from J; bases not matched to a gene: 10. The CDR3 has 15 residues.

The chain recombines TRBV6-5 with TRBJ1-4; the D gene is possibly TRBD1 (6 bases). Trimming pared 1 base from V and 5 bases from J, leaving 8 bases between. The CDR3 contains 14 residues. The germline V gene has CDR1 MNHEY and CDR2 SVGAGI. DNA for the CDR3: TGTGCCAGCAGTTACTTAACAGGGAATGAAAAACTGTTTTTT. This codes for CASSYLTGNEKLFF.

This clonotype was found a few times. The chain carries TRBV19 and TRBJ2-2, with D unclear. This CDR3 region has 13 residues. Trimming stripped 7 bases from V and 1 base from J, with 7 bases between. Germline CDR1 LNHDA, CDR2 SQIVND (reference sequence). CDR3 sequence (DNA): TGTGCCAGTACTTTACAGAACACCGGGGAGCTGTTTTTT. It codes for CASTLQNTGELFF.

This chain joins TRBV7-3 and TRBJ2-3; 12 bases agree with TRBD2. V was pared by 5 bases and J by 2 bases, with 5 bases of the junction left unmatched. There are 16 residues in the CDR3. Germline V gene lookup returns CDR1 SGHTA and CDR2 FQGTGA. DNA for the CDR3: TGTGCCAGCAGCCCGGGACTAGCGGGCTTCACAGATACGCAGTATTTT. It yields the protein CASSPGLAGFTDTQYF.

This clonotype was found a few times. The V call is TRBV6-1, the J call TRBJ1-5, with 7 bases lining up with TRBD1. V gave up 5 bases and J gave up 3 bases; unmatched junction bases: 7. The CDR3 sequence is 15 residues long. Germline CDR1 and CDR2: MNHNS and SASEGT. The CDR3 coding sequence is TGTGCCAGCAGTAGCCGGGACAGCTCCAATCAGCCCCAGCATTTT. Residues: CASSSRDSSNQPQHF.

This clonotype was detected many times. The rearrangement joins TRBV2 to TRBJ1-5; D gene ambiguous. The V end lost 4 bases, the J end lost 9 bases, and 16 bases lay between the germline ends. This CDR3 has 14 amino acids. Germline CDR1 SNHLY, CDR2 FYNNEI. CDR3: CASSVKVANGPQHF. The CDR3 DNA reads TGTGCCAGCAGTGTAAAGGTGGCCAATGGGCCCCAGCATTTT.

Concerning this clonotype itself: One end of the junction fails to match germline, which may point to a read error. The V call is TRBV3-1, the J call TRBJ2-5; 7 bases line up with TRBD2. The germline CDR1 and CDR2 sequences are LGHDT and YNNKEL (reference sequence). The CDR3 runs to 14 residues. This CDR3 reads CASSQAGGWEAQYF. CDR3 DNA: TGTGCCAGCAGCCAAGCGGGAGGTTGGGAGGCCCAGTACTTT.

Concerning this clonotype: This may arise from a read error, as a much more abundant clone is one base away. The chain is built from TRBV20-1 and TRBJ1-1; no firm D call. This CDR3 has 13 residues. Germline V gene data show CDR1 as DFQATT and CDR2 as SNEGSKA (reference sequence). Here the CDR3 DNA reads TGCAGTGCTAGCTCGGGTGCGGGCACTGAAGCTTCCTTT. This codes for CSASSGAGTEASF.

This sequence joins TRBV7-6 and TRBJ1-5; no clear D gene. Germline loops: CDR1 SGHVS, CDR2 FNYEAQ. The CDR3 has 13 residues. The germline V and J ends were trimmed by 5 bases and 3 bases, with 8 bases remaining between them. CDR3 amino acids: CASSRVFNQPQHF. The CDR3 region has the DNA TGTGCCAGCAGCCGGGTCTTCAATCAGCCCCAGCATTTT.

This clonotype was observed a handful of times. V usage is TRBV5-6 and J usage is TRBJ1-5; D is unclear. The CDR3 totals 14 residues. V lost 1 base, J lost 7 bases, and 12 bases lay in between. Germline values: CDR1 SGHDT, CDR2 YYEEEE. The CDR3: CASSLLRMNQPQHF. The CDR3 DNA reads as TGTGCCAGCAGCTTGTTACGGATGAACCAGCCCCAGCATTTT.

This clonotype was counted a few times. The junction differs from germline at one of its ends, possibly a read error. The chain joins TRBV20-1 to TRBJ2-3; 9 nucleotides agree with TRBD2. CDR1 and CDR2 (germline): DFQATT, SNEGSKA (reference sequence). The CDR3 sequence is 17 residues long. The CDR3 sequence is CSAKAPSGTTSTDTQYF. The CDR3 DNA reads as TGCAGTGCTAAAGCCCCTAGCGGGACGACTAGCACAGATACACAGTATTTT.

The chain recombines TRBV12-3 or TRBV12-4 with TRBJ2-3, with no clear D. The germline V and J ends were trimmed by 4 bases and 3 bases, with 17 bases remaining between them. This CDR3 has 16 residues. Here the CDR3 reads CASSSEHPTNTDTQYF. For the CDR3, the DNA is TGTGCCAGCAGTTCAGAGCATCCCACTAATACAGATACGCAGTATTTT.

This clonotype was seen many times. The chain uses TRBV29-1 and TRBJ2-7, with 9 bases lining up with TRBD1. Trimming at V came to 6 bases and at J to 5 bases, leaving 8 bases not matched to a gene. CDR3 length: 13 amino acids. Germline V gives CDR1 SQVTM, CDR2 ANQGSEA. CDR3 coding DNA: TGCAGCGTCCGCCCCACAGGGGGCAACGAGCAGTACTTC. Protein product: CSVRPTGGNEQYF.

In the case of this clonotype: At one of its ends the junction is not consistent with the germline gene, which may arise from a read error. The CDR3 DNA sequence: TGTGCCTGCAGTGCTACCGGGACTAGCGGATACAATGAGCAGTTCTTC. This translates into CACSATGTSGYNEQFF. The chain is built from TRBV2 and TRBJ2-1, with 11 bases fitting TRBD2. Germline CDR1 SNHLY, CDR2 FYNNEI. The CDR3 spans 16 residues.

At least ten counts were recorded for this clonotype. The rearrangement links TRBV29-1 to TRBJ1-1; 7 bases are a match to TRBD1. J gave up 0 bases and V 6 bases, and 7 bases lay outside the gene matches. CDR1 and CDR2 (germline): SQVTM, ANQGSEA. This CDR3 spans 14 amino acids. The CDR3 coding sequence is TGCAGCGTCGACAGGACAGGTATGAACACTGAAGCTTTCTTT. It specifies CSVDRTGMNTEAFF.

The chain links TRBV5-1 to TRBJ2-3; possibly TRBD2 for D (6 bases). The V end lost 2 bases, the J end lost 2 bases, and 12 bases lay between the germline ends. The CDR3 is 15 amino acids. Germline values: CDR1 SGHRS, CDR2 YFSETQ. In nucleotides, the CDR3 is TGCGCCAGCAGCTTACCACTAGCCAACACAGATACGCAGTATTTT. This sequence encodes CASSLPLANTDTQYF.

This clonotype was recorded many times. This sequence joins TRBV6-5 and TRBJ1-6, with D unclear. Germline V gene lookup returns CDR1 MNHEY and CDR2 SVGAGI. Deletions cut 2 bases from V and 9 bases from J, with 8 bases between. The CDR3 length is 13 residues. CDR3 protein: CASSYARGSPLHF. CDR3 DNA sequence: TGTGCCAGCAGTTACGCCCGGGGTTCACCCCTCCACTTT.

The chain recombines TRBV30 with TRBJ1-5; D remains ambiguous. The CDR3 runs 14 residues. Germline CDR1 and CDR2: GTSNPN and SVGIG (reference sequence). Trimming took 4 bases from V and 1 from J, leaving 11 bases between them. CDR3 region: CAWKDGVSNQPQHF. CDR3 coding DNA: TGTGCCTGGAAGGACGGGGTGAGCAATCAGCCCCAGCATTTT.

This chain connects TRBV2 to TRBJ2-7; D might be TRBD2 (6 bases). V was pared by 11 bases and J by 3 bases, with 20 bases between. There are 14 residues in the CDR3. Germline CDR1 reads SNHLY; CDR2 reads FYNNEI. The CDR3 is CAWSSRGNVYEQYF. The CDR3 region has the DNA TGTGCCTGGAGTTCCCGGGGGAACGTCTACGAGCAGTACTTC.

This clonotype appeared a few times. V gene TRBV6-1 combines with J gene TRBJ2-1; TRBD2 is a possible D gene (6 bases). V was trimmed by 9 bases and J by 8 bases, leaving 8 bases between them. CDR1 is MNHNS and CDR2 is SASEGT in the germline V gene. CDR3 size: 10 residues. The CDR3, as DNA: TGTGCCAGGGCGGGATATGAGCAGTTCTTC. Translation: CARAGYEQFF.

The chain combines TRBV20-1 with TRBJ2-5; TRBD2 matches at 10 bases. J lost 5 bases, V lost 1 base, and 10 bases had no gene match. Looked up from germline, CDR1 is DFQATT and CDR2 is SNEGSKA (reference sequence). CDR3 length equals 16 residues. As DNA, the CDR3 is TGCAGTGCTAGAGGGCAGCGGGAGGGCCGGGGGGAGACCCAGTACTTC. This encodes CSARGQREGRGETQYF.

Only one count was recorded for this clonotype. The V gene is TRBV19, the J gene TRBJ1-2; TRBD1 aligns across 10 bases. Trimming cost V 6 bases and J 8 bases; bases outside gene matches: 12. The CDR3 is 15 residues long. The germline gives CDR1 LNHDA, CDR2 SQIVND (reference sequence). CDR3 region: CASSPSKTGGGGYTF. The CDR3 DNA is TGTGCCAGTAGCCCCTCCAAGACAGGGGGCGGGGGCTACACCTTC.

This clonotype was picked up many times. This chain links TRBV10-3 with TRBJ1-2, with 7 nucleotides matching TRBD1. This CDR3 spans 12 amino acids. Unmatched junction bases numbered 5, after V lost 7 bases and J lost 6 bases. CDR1 is ENHRY, CDR2 SYGVKD, per germline. Written as DNA, the CDR3 is TGTGCCATCACCAAGGACAGGAATGGCTACACCTTC. It yields the protein CAITKDRNGYTF.

The genes are TRBV5-4 and TRBJ1-1, with D possibly TRBD1 on 5 matching bases. Between the trimmed V and J ends, which lost 2 bases and 0 bases, there was a span of 17 bases. Germline CDR1 SGHNT, CDR2 YYREEE (reference sequence). The CDR3 runs to 17 residues. The CDR3 DNA sequence: TGTGCCAGCAGCTTAAGACAGCATATGGTGCTGAACACTGAAGCTTTCTTT. Translation gives CASSLRQHMVLNTEAFF.

A few counts support this clonotype. A much larger clone lies one base from this, so it may be a read error. The chain employs TRBV15 and TRBJ2-3; 8 bases line up with TRBD1. V lost 1 base and J lost 3; bases outside the gene matches: 6. The CDR3 has 16 residues. Germline CDR1 reads LNHNV; CDR2 reads YYDKDF (reference sequence). CDR3 region: CATSRGAGGRTDTQYF. CDR3 in DNA: TGTGCCACCAGCAGAGGGGCAGGGGGCCGGACAGATACGCAGTATTTT.

Ten or more counts support this clonotype. This sequence joins TRBV20-1 and TRBJ1-2; D gene uncertain. Germline loops: CDR1 DFQATT, CDR2 SNEGSKA (reference sequence). V lost 3 bases and J 1 base, leaving 6 bases between the germline ends. This CDR3 has 12 amino acids. CDR3 nucleotide sequence: TGCAGTGCTAGGACGGATAACTATGGCTACACCTTC. This sequence encodes CSARTDNYGYTF.

V gene TRBV19 combines with J gene TRBJ2-2; 10 bases fit TRBD1. The V gene's germline CDR1 is LNHDA and CDR2 SQIVND (reference sequence). The CDR3 runs 14 residues. Trimming cost V 7 bases and J 6 bases; bases outside gene matches: 5. The CDR3, as DNA: TGTGCCAGTAAAAGGACAGGGGGTCCCGGGGAGCTGTTTTTT. Translating it yields CASKRTGGPGELFF.

There are a few counts of this clonotype. The V and J genes are TRBV7-3 and TRBJ2-1; TRBD1 aligns across 7 bases. The CDR3 loop spans 15 amino acids. The V gene's germline CDR1 is SGHTA and CDR2 FQGTGA. With 1 base clipped from V and 4 bases from J, the junction kept 4 bases outside the gene matches. The CDR3 spells CASSLKGTVYNEQFF. For the CDR3, the DNA is TGTGCCAGCAGCTTAAAAGGGACAGTTTACAATGAGCAGTTCTTC.

Comment on this clonotype: Relative to the germline gene, one junction end is altered; a read error may explain this. This chain joins TRBV5-1 and TRBJ2-7; D may match TRBD1 or TRBD2 (6 bases each). From germline, CDR1 is SGHRS and CDR2 YFSETQ. The CDR3 is 15 residues long. The CDR3 sequence is CASSLVAGDSHEQYF. DNA of the CDR3: TGCGCCAGCAGCTTGGTAGCAGGGGACTCCCACGAGCAGTACTTC.

This clonotype was detected a few times. DNA of the CDR3: TGCAGTGCTAGAGATCCCAGGGGTGGGGGAGATACGCAGTATTTT. Amino acids: CSARDPRGGGDTQYF. The chain joins TRBV20-1 to TRBJ2-3; weak D call: TRBD1 (6 bases). Trimming cost V 0 bases and J 5 bases, with 15 bases left between them. Germline-derived CDR1 and CDR2 are DFQATT and SNEGSKA (reference sequence). CDR3 size: 15 residues.